Listed here is a single TCR beta chain. Seattle enrolled patients during active infection and tracked them longitudinally. In the study's own analysis: Quantification of nucleated cells was approximated via reference gene primer amplification. Sequenced by immunoSEQ multiplex PCR; TCRdb stores in-frame clones only, minus some. V, J and clone size reflect that table, while D and trimming were determined from the DNA. The sample yields around 180,000 clones, 85% seen once. V lost 1 base and J lost 1; bases outside the gene matches: 2. Per germline, CDR1 MDHEN and CDR2 SYDVKM. The CDR3 length is 16 residues. This specimen belongs to a study of blood T cell repertoires in COVID-19. Study summary: There were acute and convalescent COVID-19 samples, and they came from the United States, Italy and Spain. Sources were T cells, B-cell-depleted T cells, or PBMCs; the material itself was cDNA or gDNA.

This chain connects TRBV28 to TRBJ2-3, with TRBD1 matching 10 bases. The TCR sequence derives from an older person with COVID-19, enrolled during active disease. Sequencing used peripheral blood. The CDR3 region is CASSLFGTGGTDTQYF. CDR3 DNA sequence: TGTGCCAGCAGTTTATTTGGGACAGGGGGCACAGATACGCAGTATTTT.